This T cell receptor (beta chain) originates from a study of post-analysis software for immune sequencing data. As regards this clonotype: Its specificity is not known. The junction does not match germline at one end; this may be a read error.

Findings and limits, study-wide: Relative to controls, patients with multiple sclerosis showed significantly lower normalized Chao1 diversity. Samples from one preparation batch, clustered by F measure, grouped strongly together. A few TRBV segments appeared more often in patients than in controls, and TRBV5-6, TRBV5-1 and TRBV20-1 were among these.

The CDR3 has 14 amino acids. Germline lookup yields CDR1 SGDLS and CDR2 YYNGEE. Unique molecular identifiers had been added to the TCR beta cDNA libraries. TCRdb passed the PCR reads through MiXCR, listing each CDR3 protein once. The sample has 450,000 to 700,000 distinct CDR3 sequences, roughly 47% seen once. This sequence was found in a girl aged 10 to 17 with multiple sclerosis. This chain joins TRBV9 and TRBJ1-2; 8 bases are a match to TRBD1. The sample consisted of blood. The CDR3 loop is CAGSDDRGLRGYTF. CDR3 bases: TGTGCCGGCAGTGACGACAGGGGCTTGCGGGGCTACACCTTC.